Presented here are 14 T cell receptor beta chains from one specimen sequenced in a study of T-cell memory formation after mild COVID-19. TCRdb ran MiXCR on the 5' RACE reads and lists one entry per CDR3 protein. The table lists about 300,000 distinct CDR3 sequences, roughly a fifth of them singletons. The specimen sequenced was PBMCs or a T cell subset sorted from them (not recorded which). Every receptor here comes from a man younger than 30 who had mild COVID-19 (a few samples of this study predate the infection). Cell type and time point are not known.

In its sample, this clonotype was seen a few times. The CDR3 reads CAWSPGTAPRTQYF. The CDR3 DNA reads TGTGCCTGGAGTCCCGGGACAGCGCCGAGGACCCAGTACTTC. This sequence joins TRBV30 and TRBJ2-5; 7 nucleotides align to TRBD1. Germline values: CDR1 GTSNPN, CDR2 SVGIG (reference sequence). With 2 bases clipped from V and 7 bases from J, the junction kept 10 bases outside the gene matches. The CDR3 runs 14 residues.

This clonotype occurred many times. The rearrangement uses TRBV10-3 and TRBJ2-2; no reliable D call. The CDR3 length is 13 residues. Looked up from germline, CDR1 is ENHRY and CDR2 is SYGVKD. V was cut by 5 bases and J by 4 bases, with 8 bases left in between. CDR3 in amino acids: CAISTAATGELFF. CDR3 sequence (DNA): TGTGCCATCAGTACCGCCGCCACCGGGGAGCTGTTTTTT.

A few counts support this clonotype. The genes are TRBV24-1 and TRBJ2-5, with no clear D. Trimming shortened V by 1 base and J by 5 bases, and 1 base separated the two germline ends. CDR3 length equals 11 residues. Germline CDR1 and CDR2: KGHDR and SFDVKD. In DNA form, the CDR3 reads TGTGCCACCAGTGATTTTGAGACCCAGTACTTC. This gives the protein CATSDFETQYF.

This clonotype appeared a few times. The chain has TRBV5-1 and TRBJ1-2; TRBD1 is a possible D gene (5 bases). The CDR3 runs 14 residues. Germline-derived CDR1 and CDR2 are SGHRS and YFSETQ. Trimming shortened V by 4 bases and J by 2 bases, and 12 bases separated the two germline ends. The CDR3: CASSPTGTNYGYTF. CDR3 sequence (DNA): TGCGCCAGCAGCCCAACTGGGACCAACTATGGCTACACCTTC.

This clonotype was picked up a small number of times. The chain is built from TRBV7-2 and TRBJ2-5; a possible D gene is TRBD1 (5 bases). V lost 5 bases and J lost 5, with 12 bases in between. The CDR3 length is 13 residues. Per germline, CDR1 SGHTA and CDR2 FQGNSA. The CDR3 bases are TGTGCCAGCAGCAGTCAGGGCCGCGAGACCCAGTACTTC. Protein sequence: CASSSQGRETQYF.

This clonotype was found a few times. This sequence joins TRBV7-2 and TRBJ2-1; 7 nucleotides line up with TRBD1. The CDR3 totals 12 residues. Germline trimming cut 9 bases from V and 3 bases from J; bases unmatched to any gene: 2. The germline gives CDR1 SGHTA, CDR2 FQGNSA. The CDR3 is CASRQGYNEQFF. The CDR3 nucleotides read TGTGCCAGTCGACAGGGCTACAATGAGCAGTTCTTC.

This clonotype was seen only a few times. This sequence joins TRBV11-2 and TRBJ2-3; 8 positions match TRBD1. V gave up 6 bases and J gave up 0 bases; unmatched junction bases: 8. This CDR3 has 16 residues. CDR1 and CDR2 from the germline V gene are SGHAT and FQNNGV. CDR3 sequence reads: CASRNQGALSTDTQYF. The DNA of the CDR3 is TGTGCCAGCAGAAATCAGGGGGCGCTCAGCACAGATACGCAGTATTTT.

This clonotype appeared once. The gene calls are TRBV5-1 and TRBJ2-7; D ambiguous. CDR1 is SGHRS, CDR2 YFSETQ, per germline. V lost 5 bases and J 5 bases, leaving 17 bases between the germline ends. The CDR3 runs 14 residues. This CDR3 is CASRPDMGGDEQYF. For the CDR3, the DNA is TGCGCCAGCAGACCCGACATGGGTGGAGACGAGCAGTACTTC.

This rearrangement joins TRBV7-2 to TRBJ1-4, with 7 bases identical to TRBD1. V gave up 5 bases and J gave up 3 bases; unmatched junction bases: 12. The CDR3 has 17 residues. The germline V gene encodes CDR1 SGHTA and CDR2 FQGNSA. The CDR3 DNA follows: TGTGCCAGCAGCCTCACCCCGGCGACAGGGCCTAATGAAAAACTGTTTTTT. Protein sequence: CASSLTPATGPNEKLFF.

The rearrangement joins TRBV7-2 to TRBJ2-7; 10 positions agree with TRBD2. V lost 4 bases and J lost 6; bases outside the gene matches: 9. This CDR3 spans 15 amino acids. Per the germline V gene, CDR1 is SGHTA and CDR2 is FQGNSA. Here the CDR3 reads CASSSSLAGETEQYF. CDR3 nucleotides: TGTGCCAGCAGCTCGAGTCTAGCGGGGGAAACCGAGCAGTACTTC. Variable domain in full (rest from reference TRBV7-2 and TRBJ2-7): GAGVSQSPSNKVTEKGKDVELRCDPISGHTALYWYRQSLGQGLEFLIYFQGNSAPDKSGLPSDRFSAERTGGSVSTLTIQRTQQEDSAVYLCASSSSLAGETEQYFGPGTRLTVT.

This clonotype was counted only a few times. V is TRBV7-2 and J is TRBJ1-1; maybe TRBD1 (5 bases). Germline V CDR1 and CDR2: SGHTA, FQGNSA. The CDR3 is made up of 16 amino acids. Trimming shortened V by 7 bases and J by 5 bases, and 23 bases separated the two germline ends. This CDR3 is CASTNNYGMGRTEAFF. The CDR3 DNA reads as TGTGCCAGCACCAACAACTACGGGATGGGGCGGACTGAAGCTTTCTTT. The full variable domain, its missing parts supplied by reference TRBV7-2 and TRBJ1-1, is GAGVSQSPSNKVTEKGKDVELRCDPISGHTALYWYRQSLGQGLEFLIYFQGNSAPDKSGLPSDRFSAERTGGSVSTLTIQRTQQEDSAVYLCASTNNYGMGRTEAFFGQGTRLTVV.

The chain carries TRBV11-2 and TRBJ1-2, with 7 bases lining up with TRBD1. The germline gives CDR1 SGHAT, CDR2 FQNNGV. The CDR3 is 15 residues long. V was pared by 2 bases and J by 7 bases, with 10 bases of the junction left unmatched. CDR3 sequence: CASSLFGQALSGYTF. In DNA form, the CDR3 reads TGTGCCAGCAGCTTATTCGGACAGGCACTGTCTGGCTACACCTTC. Full variable domain (rest looked up from reference TRBV11-2 and TRBJ1-2): EAGVAQSPRYKIIEKRQSVAFWCNPISGHATLYWYQQILGQGPKLLIQFQNNGVVDDSQLPKDRFSAERLKGVDSTLKIQPAKLEDSAVYLCASSLFGQALSGYTFGSGTRLTVV.

This sequence joins TRBV20-1 and TRBJ2-3; 10 positions match TRBD2. The CDR3 runs to 17 residues. V lost 1 base to trimming and J lost 4 bases; unmatched junction nucleotides: 11. Germline CDR1 and CDR2: DFQATT and SNEGSKA (reference sequence). CDR3 protein: CSARGIRRLAGADTQYF. The CDR3 DNA reads as TGCAGTGCTAGAGGAATAAGGCGGCTAGCGGGGGCAGATACGCAGTATTTT.

This clonotype appeared a few times. The rearrangement links TRBV6-5 to TRBJ2-1; D may be TRBD1 (7 bases). Trimming stripped 6 bases from V and 4 bases from J, with 10 bases between. The CDR3 is 13 amino acids. Per germline, CDR1 MNHEY and CDR2 SVGAGI. The CDR3 DNA follows: TGTGCCAGCAGGCGGGACAGTTACAATGAGCAGTTCTTC. It specifies CASRRDSYNEQFF.